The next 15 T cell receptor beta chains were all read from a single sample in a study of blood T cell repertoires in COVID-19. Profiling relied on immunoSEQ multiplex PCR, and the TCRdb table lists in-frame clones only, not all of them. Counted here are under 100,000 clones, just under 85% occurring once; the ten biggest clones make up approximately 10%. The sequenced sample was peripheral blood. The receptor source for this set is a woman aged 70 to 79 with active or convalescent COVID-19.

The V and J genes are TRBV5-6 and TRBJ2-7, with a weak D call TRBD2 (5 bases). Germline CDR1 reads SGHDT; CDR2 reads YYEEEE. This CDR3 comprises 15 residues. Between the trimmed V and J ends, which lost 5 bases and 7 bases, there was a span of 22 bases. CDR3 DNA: TGTGCCAGCAGGCCCCTTGGACTGCAATCTCCTGAGCAGTACTTC. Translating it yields CASRPLGLQSPEQYF.

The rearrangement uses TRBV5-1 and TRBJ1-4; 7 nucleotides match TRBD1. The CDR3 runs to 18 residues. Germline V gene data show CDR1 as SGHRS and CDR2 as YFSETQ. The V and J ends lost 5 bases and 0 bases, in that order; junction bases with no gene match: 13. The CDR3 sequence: CASRPGTAGGATNEKLFF. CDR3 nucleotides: TGCGCCAGCAGACCCGGGACAGCCGGAGGTGCAACTAATGAAAAACTGTTTTTT.

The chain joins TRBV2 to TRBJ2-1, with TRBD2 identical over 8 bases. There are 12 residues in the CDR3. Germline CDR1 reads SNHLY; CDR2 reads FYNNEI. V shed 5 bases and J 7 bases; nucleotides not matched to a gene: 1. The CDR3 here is CASSRGGNEQFF. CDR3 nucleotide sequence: TGTGCCAGCAGTCGGGGGGGAAATGAGCAGTTCTTC.

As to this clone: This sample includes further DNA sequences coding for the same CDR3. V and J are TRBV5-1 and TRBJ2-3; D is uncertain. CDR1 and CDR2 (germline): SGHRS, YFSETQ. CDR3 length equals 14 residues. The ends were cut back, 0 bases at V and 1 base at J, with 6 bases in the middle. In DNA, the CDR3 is TGCGCCAGCAGCTTGGTGGCGGGCACAGATACGCAGTATTTT. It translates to CASSLVAGTDTQYF.

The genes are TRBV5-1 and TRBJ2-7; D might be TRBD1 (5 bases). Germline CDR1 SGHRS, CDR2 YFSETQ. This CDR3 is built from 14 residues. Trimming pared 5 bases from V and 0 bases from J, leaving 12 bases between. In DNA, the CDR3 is TGCGCCAGCAGAGGACATGAGAGCTCCTACGAGCAGTACTTC. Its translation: CASRGHESSYEQYF. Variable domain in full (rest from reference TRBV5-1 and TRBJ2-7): KAGVTQTPRYLIKTRGQQVTLSCSPISGHRSVSWYQQTPGQGLQFLFEYFSETQRNKGNFPGRFSGRQFSNSRSEMNVSTLELGDSALYLCASRGHESSYEQYFGPGTRLTVT.

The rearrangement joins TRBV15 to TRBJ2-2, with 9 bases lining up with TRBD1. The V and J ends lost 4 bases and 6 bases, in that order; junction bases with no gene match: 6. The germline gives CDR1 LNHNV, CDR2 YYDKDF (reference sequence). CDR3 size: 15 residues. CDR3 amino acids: CATSTSGQGAGELFF. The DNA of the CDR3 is TGTGCCACCAGCACCTCGGGACAGGGTGCCGGGGAGCTGTTTTTT.

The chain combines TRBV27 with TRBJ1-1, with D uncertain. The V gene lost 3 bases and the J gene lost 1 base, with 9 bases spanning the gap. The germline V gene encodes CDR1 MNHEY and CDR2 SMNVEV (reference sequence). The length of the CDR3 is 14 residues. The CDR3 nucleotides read TGTGCCAGCAGTTTTCTCCGGGGGAACACTGAAGCTTTCTTT. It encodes CASSFLRGNTEAFF.

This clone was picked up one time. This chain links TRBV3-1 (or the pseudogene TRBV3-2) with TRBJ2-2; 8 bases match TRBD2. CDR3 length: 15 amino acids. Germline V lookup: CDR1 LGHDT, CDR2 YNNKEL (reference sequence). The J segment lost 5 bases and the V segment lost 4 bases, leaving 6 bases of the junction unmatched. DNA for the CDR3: TGTGCCAGCAGCCCGGGACTAGTCGGGACCGGGGAGCTGTTTTTT. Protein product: CASSPGLVGTGELFF.

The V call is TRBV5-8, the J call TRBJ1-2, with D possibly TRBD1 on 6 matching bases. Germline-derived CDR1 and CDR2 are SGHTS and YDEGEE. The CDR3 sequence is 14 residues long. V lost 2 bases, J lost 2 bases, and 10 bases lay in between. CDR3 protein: CASSLGGFNYGYTF. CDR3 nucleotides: TGTGCCAGCAGCTTAGGGGGTTTCAACTATGGCTACACCTTC.

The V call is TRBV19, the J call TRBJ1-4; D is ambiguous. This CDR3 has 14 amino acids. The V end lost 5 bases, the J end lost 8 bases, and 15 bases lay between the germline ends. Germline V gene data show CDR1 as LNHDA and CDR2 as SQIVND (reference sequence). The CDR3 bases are TGTGCCAGTAGTCCCGAACCCTTGAGCGAAAAACTGTTTTTT. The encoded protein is CASSPEPLSEKLFF. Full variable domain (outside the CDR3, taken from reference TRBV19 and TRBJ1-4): DGGITQSPKYLFRKEGQNVTLSCEQNLNHDAMYWYRQDPGQGLRLIYYSQIVNDFQKGDIAEGYSVSREKKESFPLTVTSAQKNPTAFYLCASSPEPLSEKLFFGSGTQLSVL.

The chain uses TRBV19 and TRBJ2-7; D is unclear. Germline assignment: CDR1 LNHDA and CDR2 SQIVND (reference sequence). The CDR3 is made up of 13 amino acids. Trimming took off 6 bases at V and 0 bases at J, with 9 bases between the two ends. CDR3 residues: CASRVRGSYEQYF. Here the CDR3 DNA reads TGTGCCAGTAGGGTGCGAGGCTCCTACGAGCAGTACTTC.

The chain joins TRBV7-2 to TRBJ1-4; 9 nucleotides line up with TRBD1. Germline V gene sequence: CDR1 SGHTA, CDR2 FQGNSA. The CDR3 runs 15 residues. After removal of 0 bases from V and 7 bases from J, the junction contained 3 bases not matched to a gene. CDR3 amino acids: CASSLAGQGTEKLFF. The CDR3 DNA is TGTGCCAGCAGCTTAGCGGGACAGGGAACTGAAAAACTGTTTTTT.

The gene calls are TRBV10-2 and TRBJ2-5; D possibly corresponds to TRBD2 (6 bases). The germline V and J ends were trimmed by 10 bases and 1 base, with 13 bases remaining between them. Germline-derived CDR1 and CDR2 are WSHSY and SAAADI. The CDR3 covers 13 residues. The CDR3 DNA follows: TGCGCCACCAAAGGAGGGGCCCAAGAGACCCAGTACTTC. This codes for CATKGGAQETQYF.

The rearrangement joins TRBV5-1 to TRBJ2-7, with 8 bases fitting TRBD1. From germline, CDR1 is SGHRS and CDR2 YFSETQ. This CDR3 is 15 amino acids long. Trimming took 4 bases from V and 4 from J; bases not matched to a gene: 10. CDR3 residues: CASSPSTGEQYEQYF. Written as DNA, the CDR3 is TGCGCCAGCAGCCCCTCGACAGGGGAACAATACGAGCAGTACTTC.

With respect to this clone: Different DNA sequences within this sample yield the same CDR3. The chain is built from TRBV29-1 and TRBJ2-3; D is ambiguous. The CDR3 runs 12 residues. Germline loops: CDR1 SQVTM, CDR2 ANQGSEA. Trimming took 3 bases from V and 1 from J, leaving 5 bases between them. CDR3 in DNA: TGCAGCGTTGACGGTGGCACAGATACGCAGTATTTT. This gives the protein CSVDGGTDTQYF.